This TCR beta chain is drawn from a study of cytomegalovirus exposure and HLA in healthy donors. Study background: The same platform as the approximately 700 first-cohort repertoires was used for the 100 to 150 validation repertoires, a later analysis reported.

Regarding this clone: The antigen is unknown.

Germline V gene sequence: CDR1 WNHNN, CDR2 SYGVQD (reference sequence). CDR3 size: 15 residues. The V end lost 6 bases, the J end lost 0 bases, and 9 bases lay between the germline ends. The method was immunoSEQ multiplex PCR; TCRdb's version includes in-frame clones alone and lacks a portion of them. The top ten clones hold 2% to 2.5% of a sample with 150,000 to 200,000 clones, approximately 80% of them seen once. Regarding the study as a whole: The study recorded 164 TCR beta chains that were cytomegalovirus-associated. Within the approximately 130 validation repertoires, first-cohort TCR clusters tended to co-occur, according to a later analysis.

The receptor's source is a man aged 25-45 years in good health and CMV-seropositive. The sample taken for sequencing was PBMCs. The chain combines TRBV10-1 with TRBJ2-6; tentatively, D is TRBD1 (6 bases). CDR3 region: CASRDSNSGANVLTF. CDR3 DNA sequence: TGCGCCAGCAGGGACAGCAACTCTGGGGCCAACGTCCTGACTTTC.